One and the same sample provided the 32 T cell receptor beta chains below, sequenced in a study of cytomegalovirus exposure and HLA in healthy donors. Primers for the PCR totalled 60 Vbeta and 13 Jbeta. Libraries were prepared by immunoSEQ multiplex PCR; TCRdb keeps only in-frame clonotypes and omits some of them. The sample contains around 120,000 clones, around four fifths of which appear only once. Sequencing was carried out using PBMCs. Receptor source: a human donor in good health.

The chain combines TRBV15 with TRBJ2-5, with 7 bases identical to TRBD1. Germline CDR1 is LNHNV and CDR2 is YYDKDF (reference sequence). This CDR3 comprises 15 residues. J lost 4 bases, V lost 0 bases, and 5 bases had no gene match. CDR3 region: CATSRDLGQLETQYF. DNA of the CDR3: TGTGCCACCAGCAGAGATCTGGGACAGTTAGAGACCCAGTACTTC.

CDR3 region: CASSLYPADTEAFF. CDR3 nucleotide sequence: TGTGCCAGCAGTTTATATCCAGCGGACACTGAAGCTTTCTTT. V usage is TRBV27 and J usage is TRBJ1-1, with D unresolved. Trimming stripped 1 base from V and 3 bases from J, with 9 bases between. Germline loops: CDR1 MNHEY, CDR2 SMNVEV (reference sequence). The CDR3 spans 14 residues.

This clone was picked up one time. The rearrangement links TRBV6-5 to TRBJ2-1; TRBD2 agrees at 11 bases. The CDR3 consists of 16 residues. V lost 4 bases and J lost 4; bases outside the gene matches: 6. Germline V lookup: CDR1 MNHEY, CDR2 SVGAGI. Here the CDR3 reads CASSSPTSGEYNEQFF. In nucleotides, the CDR3 is TGTGCCAGCAGTTCCCCGACTAGCGGGGAATACAATGAGCAGTTCTTC.

The V gene is TRBV7-2, the J gene TRBJ2-5; 9 bases match TRBD2. The CDR3 is 15 residues long. J lost 3 bases, V lost 4 bases, and 6 bases had no gene match. Germline-derived CDR1 and CDR2 are SGHTA and FQGNSA. This chain's CDR3 is CASSSVAGAKETQYF. The CDR3 nucleotides are TGTGCCAGCAGCTCCGTAGCGGGGGCGAAAGAGACCCAGTACTTC.

The chain employs TRBV7-8 and TRBJ1-1; TRBD1 is a possible D gene (6 bases). Trimming removed 1 base from V and 0 bases from J, with 12 bases in between. Germline CDR1 reads SGHVS; CDR2 reads FQNEAQ. CDR3 length equals 16 residues. CDR3 bases: TGTGCCAGCAGCTTAGTCCACGCAGGGGTGAACACTGAAGCTTTCTTT. Amino acid sequence: CASSLVHAGVNTEAFF.

The chain employs TRBV6-1 and TRBJ2-2, with TRBD1 matching 7 bases. CDR3 length: 15 amino acids. The germline CDR1 and CDR2 sequences are MNHNS and SASEGT. J lost 1 base, V lost 3 bases, and 2 bases had no gene match. CDR3 coding DNA: TGTGCCAGCAGTGAGAGACAGGGGAACACCGGGGAGCTGTTTTTT. Its protein is CASSERQGNTGELFF.

On this clone: The sample carries other DNA sequences with the same CDR3. The V gene is TRBV28, the J gene TRBJ1-2, with D perhaps matching TRBD1 (6 bases). The CDR3 consists of 13 residues. V was cut by 6 bases and J by 2 bases, with 10 bases left in between. CDR1 is MDHEN, CDR2 SYDVKM, per germline. CDR3 coding DNA: TGTGCCAGCAGCTACGGACAGAACTATGGCTACACCTTC. Residues: CASSYGQNYGYTF.

The chain has TRBV27 and TRBJ2-7, with D perhaps TRBD2 (7 bases). CDR3 length equals 13 residues. CDR1 MNHEY and CDR2 SMNVEV come from the germline V gene (reference sequence). V lost 8 bases to trimming and J lost 4 bases, with 15 bases between them. This CDR3 is CASGWGGLYEQYF. For the CDR3, the DNA is TGTGCCAGCGGGTGGGGGGGGCTTTACGAGCAGTACTTC.

This clone was recorded once. The chain employs TRBV14 and TRBJ2-3; TRBD2 matches 8 bases. Trimming cost V 4 bases and J 2 bases; bases outside gene matches: 8. The CDR3 loop spans 16 amino acids. Looked up from germline, CDR1 is SGHDN and CDR2 is FVKESK. CDR3 region: CASSPHGGLVTDTQYF. The CDR3 region has the DNA TGTGCCAGCAGCCCCCACGGGGGACTAGTCACAGATACGCAGTATTTT.

Details on this clone: The junction differs from germline at one of its ends, possibly a read error. This sequence joins TRBV7-9 and TRBJ2-1; D gene ambiguous. The germline CDR1 and CDR2 sequences are SEHNR and FQNEAQ (reference sequence). The CDR3 has 15 amino acids. In DNA form, the CDR3 reads TGTTCCAGCAGCTTCCTCGTCCCTTCCTACAATGAGCAGTTCTTC. Translation gives CSSSFLVPSYNEQFF.

The CDR3, as DNA: TGTGCCAGCAGTGATGGGCGGGGGGGCCTCTACGAGCAGTACTTC. It specifies CASSDGRGGLYEQYF. The chain carries TRBV2 and TRBJ2-7; 9 bases map to TRBD2. CDR1 and CDR2 from the germline V gene are SNHLY and FYNNEI. The CDR3 is 15 residues long. The trim removed 3 bases at V and 3 bases at J, leaving 6 bases unmatched.

V is TRBV23-1 and J is TRBJ2-2; a possible D gene is TRBD1 (6 bases). TRBV23-1 falls under the ORF class, with uncertain function. The CDR3 sequence is 15 residues long. V lost 1 base and J 6 bases, leaving 12 bases between the germline ends. The CDR3 region has the DNA TGCGCCAGCAGTCAATTCCTCCGACAGGCCGGGGAGCTGTTTTTT. Its protein product is CASSQFLRQAGELFF.

V and J are TRBV29-1 and TRBJ2-1; TRBD1 might be the D (7 bases). V lost 7 bases and J 2 bases, leaving 12 bases between the germline ends. CDR1 and CDR2 (germline): SQVTM, ANQGSEA. The length of the CDR3 is 13 residues. CDR3 nucleotides: TGCAGCGGTGGGGGGACAGCCTACAATGAGCAGTTCTTC. This gives the protein CSGGGTAYNEQFF.

The chain combines TRBV5-6 with TRBJ1-5, with D perhaps matching TRBD1 (6 bases). The CDR3 extends over 14 amino acids. V was cut by 2 bases and J by 3 bases, with 9 bases left in between. Germline V gene data show CDR1 as SGHDT and CDR2 as YYEEEE. Written as DNA, the CDR3 is TGTGCCAGCAGCTTAGGACAGTTCAATCAGCCCCAGCATTTT. As protein: CASSLGQFNQPQHF.

CDR3 loop: CASRGASLGRSSYNEQFF. As DNA, the CDR3 is TGTGCCAGCAGGGGGGCCTCGTTGGGGCGTAGCTCCTACAATGAGCAGTTCTTC. The chain employs TRBV21-1 and TRBJ2-1; TRBD1 is the table's D call and was not checked against the DNA. TRBV21-1 represents a pseudogene. The CDR3 is made up of 18 amino acids.

This chain joins TRBV9 and TRBJ2-1, with 10 bases lining up with TRBD2. The V gene end was trimmed by 1 base and the J gene end by 5 bases; junction bases not matched to a gene: 9. The CDR3 is made up of 17 amino acids. Per germline, CDR1 SGDLS and CDR2 YYNGEE. Here the CDR3 reads CASSVRKSGGANNEQFF. The CDR3 bases are TGTGCCAGCAGCGTAAGGAAAAGCGGGGGGGCGAACAATGAGCAGTTCTTC.

V is TRBV5-1 and J is TRBJ2-7, with D perhaps TRBD1 (6 bases). This CDR3 has 17 amino acids. Germline values: CDR1 SGHRS, CDR2 YFSETQ. With 0 bases removed from V and 5 bases from J, the gap between germline ends came to 21 bases. The CDR3 coding sequence is TGCGCCAGCAGCTTGGGTCATGGGGGCGTGATTCGCGACGAGCAGTACTTC. Its translation is CASSLGHGGVIRDEQYF.

This clone was detected only once. The gene calls are TRBV9 and TRBJ2-1, with 14 bases aligning to TRBD2. This CDR3 is 20 amino acids long. Trimming took 0 bases from V and 0 from J; bases not matched to a gene: 8. Germline-derived CDR1 and CDR2 are SGDLS and YYNGEE. The CDR3, as DNA: TGTGCCAGCAGCGTAGCAGGACTAGCGGGGGGCCTAAGCTCCTACAATGAGCAGTTCTTC. As protein: CASSVAGLAGGLSSYNEQFF.

V usage is TRBV28 and J usage is TRBJ1-2; 9 nucleotides line up with TRBD1. This CDR3 region has 13 residues. From germline, CDR1 is MDHEN and CDR2 SYDVKM. Unmatched junction bases numbered 6, after V lost 6 bases and J lost 7 bases. In DNA, the CDR3 is TGTGCCAGCAGACGGGGACAGGGACGTGGCTACACCTTC. Residues: CASRRGQGRGYTF.

This clone was recorded only once. The chain employs TRBV7-6 and TRBJ1-6, with unresolved D. Germline loops: CDR1 SGHVS, CDR2 FNYEAQ. Between the trimmed V and J ends, which lost 1 base and 5 bases, there was a span of 18 bases. This CDR3 region has 18 residues. CDR3 in DNA: TGTGCCAGCAGCTTAGGAGCGGGGATCGGGCGGCATAATTCACCCCTCCACTTT. This translates into CASSLGAGIGRHNSPLHF.

J is TRBJ1-3 and V is TRBV28, with 7 positions matching TRBD1. CDR1 MDHEN and CDR2 SYDVKM come from the germline V gene. The CDR3 totals 13 residues. V shed 6 bases, J shed 2 bases, and the junction held 1 base outside the gene matches. The CDR3 region is CASRDRAGNTIYF. The CDR3 coding sequence is TGTGCCAGCAGAGACAGGGCTGGAAACACCATATATTTT.

This clone was picked up one time. The chain uses TRBV7-2 and TRBJ1-2, with TRBD1 identical over 7 bases. V trimming: 4 bases; J trimming: 0 bases; junction bases outside the gene matches: 5. Germline V CDR1 and CDR2: SGHTA, FQGNSA. The CDR3 has 15 amino acids. The CDR3 sequence: CASSSTGLANYGYTF. CDR3 sequence (DNA): TGTGCCAGCAGCTCGACAGGGTTAGCTAACTATGGCTACACCTTC.

V and J are TRBV27 and TRBJ1-4, with D possibly being TRBD1 (5 bases). The CDR3 runs 17 residues. Per germline, CDR1 MNHEY and CDR2 SMNVEV (reference sequence). V was cut by 3 bases and J by 0 bases, with 14 bases left in between. CDR3: CASSFPSGEPTNEKLFF. The CDR3 coding sequence is TGTGCCAGCAGTTTTCCCTCGGGGGAGCCAACTAATGAAAAACTGTTTTTT. The whole variable domain, remainder taken from reference TRBV27 and TRBJ1-4, is EAQVTQNPRYLITVTGKKLTVTCSQNMNHEYMSWYRQDPGLGLRQIYYSMNVEVTDKGDVPEGYKVSRKEKRNFPLILESPSPNQTSLYFCASSFPSGEPTNEKLFFGSGTQLSVL.

As concerns this clone: Mismatch with germline at one junction end may stem from a read error. J is TRBJ2-7 and V is TRBV7-9; maybe TRBD1 (5 bases). The CDR3 extends over 14 amino acids. The V gene's germline CDR1 is SEHNR and CDR2 FQNEAQ (reference sequence). CDR3: CSSSLLLGPYEQYF. The CDR3 nucleotides read TGTTCCAGCAGCTTACTGCTGGGGCCCTACGAGCAGTACTTC. Full variable domain (rest looked up from reference TRBV7-9 and TRBJ2-7): DTGVSQNPRHKITKRGQNVTFRCDPISEHNRLYWYRQTLGQGPEFLTYFQNEAQLEKSRLLSDRFSAERPKGSFSTLEIQRTEQGDSAMYLCSSSLLLGPYEQYFGPGTRLTVT.

CDR3 coding DNA: TGTGCCAGCAGCTCACAAGGACAGGGCAATTCACCCCTCCACTTT. Protein sequence: CASSSQGQGNSPLHF. The rearrangement links TRBV7-8 to TRBJ1-6; the match to TRBD1 covers 8 bases. CDR1 and CDR2 from the germline V gene are SGHVS and FQNEAQ. The CDR3 runs to 15 residues. V dropped 4 bases and J dropped 7; count of bases not matched to a gene: 6.

The chain has TRBV5-1 and TRBJ1-1; TRBD1 is a possible D gene (6 bases). CDR1 and CDR2 from the germline V gene are SGHRS and YFSETQ. Trimming removed 4 bases at V and 1 base at J, with 14 bases between. The CDR3 sequence is 15 residues long. CDR3 amino acids: CASSLRTVGNTEAFF. The CDR3 region has the DNA TGCGCCAGCAGCCTTAGGACAGTGGGGAACACTGAAGCTTTCTTT.

The chain employs TRBV18 and TRBJ1-5; the match to TRBD1 covers 8 bases. The V and J ends lost 4 bases and 5 bases, in that order; junction bases with no gene match: 7. Germline assignment: CDR1 KGHSH and CDR2 LQKENI. This CDR3 region has 15 residues. The CDR3 DNA sequence: TGTGCCAGCTCACTGTATCAGGGGGCGGATCAGCCCCAGCATTTT. Its protein is CASSLYQGADQPQHF.

The chain links TRBV6-1 to TRBJ2-5; the D gene is possibly TRBD2 (6 bases). The CDR3 has 13 residues. The V gene's germline CDR1 is MNHNS and CDR2 SASEGT. V lost 8 bases and J 5 bases, leaving 15 bases between the germline ends. CDR3 amino acids: CASGGNALETQYF. The CDR3 DNA reads TGTGCCAGCGGGGGGAATGCCTTGGAGACCCAGTACTTC.

V gene TRBV6-5 combines with J gene TRBJ2-1, with 7 bases matching TRBD1. The J segment lost 5 bases and the V segment lost 6 bases, leaving 4 bases of the junction unmatched. This CDR3 is 13 amino acids long. In germline, CDR1 is MNHEY, CDR2 SVGAGI. DNA for the CDR3: TGTGCCAGCAGGGGCAGGGGGAACAATGAGCAGTTCTTC. Its protein is CASRGRGNNEQFF.

The chain couples TRBV28 to TRBJ1-6; TRBD1 might be the D (6 bases). V gave up 3 bases and J gave up 3 bases, with 9 bases separating them. Germline assignment: CDR1 MDHEN and CDR2 SYDVKM. CDR3 size: 15 residues. The CDR3 protein is CASSLGQVYNSPLHF. The CDR3 bases are TGTGCCAGCAGTTTGGGACAAGTCTATAATTCACCCCTCCACTTT.

The chain employs TRBV9 and TRBJ2-5; the match to TRBD1 covers 9 bases. Germline CDR1 reads SGDLS; CDR2 reads YYNGEE. With V trimmed by 3 bases and J by 5 bases, 11 bases remained unmatched. This CDR3 has 16 residues. The CDR3 loop is CASSGETGGIVETQYF. The DNA of the CDR3 is TGTGCCAGCAGCGGAGAGACAGGGGGTATAGTGGAGACCCAGTACTTC.

The chain links TRBV7-3 to TRBJ2-6, with 11 bases that match TRBD1. Germline values: CDR1 SGHTA, CDR2 FQGTGA. V was clipped by 2 bases and J by 4 bases; unmatched bases: 7. This CDR3 is built from 18 residues. The CDR3 loop reads CASSLEKGQGVGANVLTF. CDR3 bases: TGTGCCAGCAGCTTAGAGAAGGGACAGGGGGTGGGGGCCAACGTCCTGACTTTC.